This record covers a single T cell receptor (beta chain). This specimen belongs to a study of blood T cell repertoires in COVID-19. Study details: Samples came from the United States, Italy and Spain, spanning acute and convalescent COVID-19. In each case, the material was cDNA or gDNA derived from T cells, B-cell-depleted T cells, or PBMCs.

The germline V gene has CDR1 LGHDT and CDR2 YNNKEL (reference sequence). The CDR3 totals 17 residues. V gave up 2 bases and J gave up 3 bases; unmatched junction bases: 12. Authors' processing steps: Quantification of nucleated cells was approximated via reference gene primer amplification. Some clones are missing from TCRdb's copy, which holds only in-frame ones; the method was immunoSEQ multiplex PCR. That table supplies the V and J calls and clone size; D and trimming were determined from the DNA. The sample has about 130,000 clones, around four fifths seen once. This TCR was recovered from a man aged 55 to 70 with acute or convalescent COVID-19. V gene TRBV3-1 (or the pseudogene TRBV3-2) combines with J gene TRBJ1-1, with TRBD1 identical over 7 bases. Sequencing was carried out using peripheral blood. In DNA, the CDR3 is TGTGCCAGCAGCCAATTTCGACAGGGCGGGGGGGACACTGAAGCTTTCTTT. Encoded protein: CASSQFRQGGGDTEAFF.